This is a list of T cell receptor beta chains from one sample in a study of blood T cell repertoires in COVID-19. Data came from immunoSEQ multiplex PCR; TCRdb stores just in-frame clones and leaves some out. Here the sample spans approximately 140,000 clones, 88% being singletons. Sequenced input: peripheral blood. The source is a man aged 55 to 70 with active or convalescent COVID-19. Each CDR3 is given with its conserved first and last residue. D genes are given only for firm matches. Clone size is shown for a subset of rows, as once, few, many or a class of expanded clone.

cdr3_nt | cdr3_aa | v_call | d_call | clone_size | j_call
TGTGCCAGCAGCCCCGACAGGGTACAAGAGACCCAGTACTTC | CASSPDRVQETQYF | TRBV7-2 | TRBD1 | . | TRBJ2-5
TGTGCCAGCAGTTTATACAGGGCAGATACTAATGAAAAACTGTTTTTT | CASSLYRADTNEKLFF | TRBV28 | . | . | TRBJ1-4
TGTGCCAGCAGTTATGTTGGGACTACCAGGAATGAGCAGTTCTTC | CASSYVGTTRNEQFF | TRBV6-2/TRBV6-3 | TRBD2 | . | TRBJ2-1
TGTGCCAGCAGCGCAGGAGCGGGAGTTAGAGATACGCAGTATTTT | CASSAGAGVRDTQYF | TRBV7-9 | TRBD2 | . | TRBJ2-3
TGTGCCAGCAGCTTGCCCACCGGACAGGGGAGCTCACCCCTCCACTTT | CASSLPTGQGSSPLHF | TRBV7-9 | TRBD1 | . | TRBJ1-6
TGCGCCAGCAGCGGGGGTCGAGGGGGACTGAACACTGAAGCTTTCTTT | CASSGGRGGLNTEAFF | TRBV5-1 | . | . | TRBJ1-1
TGTGCCACCAGCAGGGGGTTAGCGGGACGCTCCTACGAGCAGTACTTC | CATSRGLAGRSYEQYF | TRBV15 | TRBD2 | . | TRBJ2-7
TGTGCCAGCAGCTTAAACTCTAATGAGCAGTTCTTC | CASSLNSNEQFF | TRBV7-3 | . | . | TRBJ2-1
TGTGCCAGCAGCCCCAGGAGCGGACAGTATAATTCACCCCTCCACTTT | CASSPRSGQYNSPLHF | TRBV9 | . | few | TRBJ1-6
TGTGCCAGTAGTCCGGCGGGGCCAGGTGAAGCTTTCTTT | CASSPAGPGEAFF | TRBV19 | . | . | TRBJ1-1
TGTGCCAGCAGCCGGCCGGGGGCCTACGAGCAGTACTTC | CASSRPGAYEQYF | TRBV5-5 | . | . | TRBJ2-7
TGCGCCAGCAGCCAGACTAGCGGGAGCTCCTACGAGCAGTACTTC | CASSQTSGSSYEQYF | TRBV4-1 | TRBD2 | . | TRBJ2-7
TGTGCCAGCAGCCAAGTGACAGGGGGGACCGGTGGCTACACCTTC | CASSQVTGGTGGYTF | TRBV3-1/TRBV3-2 | TRBD1 | . | TRBJ1-2
TGTGCCAGCAGCTTCCCCCCGGGACAGGGTAATAGCAATCAGCCCCAGCATTTT | CASSFPPGQGNSNQPQHF | TRBV5-4 | TRBD1 | . | TRBJ1-5
TGTGCCAGCAGCGCTGGGCTAGCGGGAGGGTACGAGCAGTACTTC | CASSAGLAGGYEQYF | TRBV11-2 | TRBD2 | . | TRBJ2-7
TGTGCCAGCAGCCTCGTGAGGGGGAGTCCCAAGACCCAGTACTTC | CASSLVRGSPKTQYF | TRBV27 | . | . | TRBJ2-5
TGTGCCAGCTCAGTCGGGTATCGTGGCACTGAAGCTTTCTTT | CASSVGYRGTEAFF | TRBV18 | . | . | TRBJ1-1
TGTGCCAGTCCACCCGGGGGAGGGTCCTACTACGAGCAGTACTTC | CASPPGGGSYYEQYF | TRBV25-1 | TRBD2 | . | TRBJ2-7